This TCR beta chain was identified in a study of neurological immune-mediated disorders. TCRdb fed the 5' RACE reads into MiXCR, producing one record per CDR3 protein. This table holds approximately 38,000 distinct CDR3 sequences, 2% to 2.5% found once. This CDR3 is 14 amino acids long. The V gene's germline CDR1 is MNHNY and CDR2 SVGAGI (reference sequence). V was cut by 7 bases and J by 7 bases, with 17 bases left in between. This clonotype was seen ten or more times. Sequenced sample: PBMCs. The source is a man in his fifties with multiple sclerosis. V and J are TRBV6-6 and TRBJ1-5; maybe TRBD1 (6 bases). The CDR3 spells CASTIRQAFQPQHF. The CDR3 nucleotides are TGTGCCAGCACCATAAGACAGGCATTCCAGCCCCAGCATTTT.